The clone carrying this TCR beta chain was counted at least ten times. The antigen is unknown. This CDR3 comprises 14 residues. Trimming took 5 bases from V and 0 from J, leaving 9 bases between them. Germline assignment: CDR1 MNHNS and CDR2 SASEGT. This record comes from a study of glioma-infiltrating T cells. Study-wide results and limits: CDR3 overlap between tissue and blood was very small. Gliomas, especially low-grade, showed above-expected tissue-blood divergence; non-neoplastic patients showed below.

Using RNA template, CDR3s of TCR alpha and beta were amplified with iRepertoire arm-PCR. TCRdb ran MiXCR on the multiplex PCR reads and lists one entry per CDR3 protein. The repertoire has around 390,000 distinct CDR3 sequences, roughly two fifths of them found once; the top ten carry 12%. The chain carries TRBV6-1 and TRBJ2-3; D not resolved. The clonotype was recovered from a human donor with low-grade glioma or glioblastoma, undergoing nonglioma brain surgery, or in good health (not recorded which). Sequencing input: glioma tissue, nonneoplastic brain tissue, or PBMCs (not recorded which). The CDR3 loop is CASSPVESTDTQYF. In DNA form, the CDR3 reads TGTGCCAGCAGTCCGGTGGAGAGCACAGATACGCAGTATTTT.